Included here is one T cell receptor (beta chain) sequence, with context. No cognate antigen has been identified for it. The record has no base qualities; no much larger clone is one base away. This entry belongs to a study of human CD4 T cells and Enterobacteriaceae (dated by TCRdb to 2018 to 2020). The full study reports these points: Ex vivo, broadly cross-reactive clonotypes appeared more expanded than specific ones, with about 55% of the 19 and about two thirds of the roughly 34 in the top 5%. The reactivity of ex vivo clonotypes was inferred solely by matching the nucleotide sequences of those clonotypes to CFSE-low cultures from the same donors.

Deep-level sequencing, with a detection sensitivity of one cell in 200,000, was applied to the ex vivo total memory CD4+ samples. The QIAamp DNA Micro Kit was used to extract genomic DNA from cell pellets, and spectrophotometry was used to check the quantity and purity of the genomic DNA. The immunoSEQ multiplex PCR assay was used to amplify TCR Vbeta CDR3 regions. The amplicons were sequenced on the Illumina HiSeq platform. Retrieved sequences were 87 nucleotides long and contained the CDR3 region. The published analysis was carried out like this. A clonotype was defined as a unique productive TCR Vbeta nucleotide sequence, quantified by productive template frequency from ImmunoSEQ Analyzer V3.0. A threshold set at the top 5th percentile of each frequency-ranked repertoire was used to define expanded clonotypes. The R package fossil was used to compute repertoire overlap as Chao-Jaccard, and the R package MASS was used to visualize the overlap by nonmetric multidimensional scaling. TCRdb holds this immuneACCESS table with in-frame rearrangements only. Some clones are missing; in checked studies, unresolved V genes explain under half, and the rest has no known cause. V and J calls and clone size are those listed in that table; D and trimming were worked out from the DNA. This sample has about 29,000 clones in its table, and approximately 78% of those were observed once. Around 0.96% of the sample is held by the ten biggest clonotypes.

On a FACSAria III, memory CD4+ T cells were FACS-sorted to over 98% purity, defined as all CD4+ cells except CD45RA+CCR7+CD95- naive cells. Blood from healthy donors was obtained from blood donation centers in Switzerland. Positive selection with CD4 and CD14 magnetic microbeads was used to enrich total CD4+ T cells and monocytes. CD8+, CD14+, CD16+, CD56+, CD19+ and CD25-bright cells were excluded prior to sorting. To assess in vivo expansion of bacteria-reactive clonotypes, total memory CD4+ T cells from a couple of blood donors were sequenced directly ex vivo. Isolation of peripheral blood mononuclear cells from donor blood was performed with Ficoll-Paque Plus. The sample taken for sequencing was memory CD4+ T cells from blood. The cell subset or site label, read with the paper, signifies: total memory CD4 T cells sorted directly ex vivo, unstimulated. This TCR came from a human donor in good health.

The nucleotide sequence reads as follows: TGTGCCAGCAGCTTATCAGCGGGAAGGAACAATGAGCAGTTCTTC. It translates to CASSLSAGRNNEQFF. Recombination linked TRBV7-3 to TRBJ2-1, with 7 middle bases fitting TRBD2. Here V drops 2 bases and J drops 5 bases, and the junction holds 6 bases not matched to any gene. Reading from cysteine to phenylalanine, the CDR3 counts 15 amino acids. Just CDR3 DNA is preserved here, 45 bases in frame from base 1. The germline V gene supplies CDR1 SGHTA and CDR2 FQGTGA.